This TCR beta chain comes out of a study of T cell repertoires in cytomegalovirus infection. Study context: Evidence of both CMV infection and a matching HLA type came from public TCR beta signatures.

This clonotype was seen a handful of times. Its target is not known. One entry per CDR3 protein results from TCRdb running MiXCR on the reads. The sample lists around 300,000 distinct CDR3 sequences; more than 8% were seen once. Overall study findings and caveats: HLA-C-restricted CMV-specific TCR beta clonotypes prevailed in the ex vivo response. The cumulative frequency of public TCR beta families distinguished individuals who carried CMV together with the relevant HLA.

V lost 1 base and J 3 bases, leaving 20 bases between the germline ends. CDR1 is SGHTA, CDR2 FQGTGA, per germline. This CDR3 has 18 amino acids. The chain couples TRBV7-3 to TRBJ2-3; D is perhaps TRBD2 (5 bases). This TCR came from a human donor in good health (CMV status not recorded). Some clones in this sample may be carry-over from other donors' samples. Sequenced material: PBMCs. The CDR3 protein is CASSLKSSLTGITDTQYF. The CDR3 DNA sequence: TGTGCCAGCAGCTTAAAGTCGTCACTAACCGGGATTACAGATACGCAGTATTTT.